These 14 T cell receptor beta chains share one sample of origin, sequenced in a study of regulatory T cells in long-lasting Graves disease. Construction of the TCR beta libraries employed iRepertoire HTBI primers in conjunction with Arm-PCR of CDR3 regions. Each CDR3 protein gets one entry after TCRdb re-called the multiplex PCR reads with MiXCR. The sample comprises roughly 560,000 distinct CDR3 sequences, 9.5% to 15% of which are singletons, and over 7% rests with the top ten. Time point: newly diagnosed GD, antithyroid drugs for less than 3 months. PBMC RNA served as the TCR library source. The same data also went into a second study, on T cells in Graves' hyperthyroidism and ophthalmopathy.

Here the sequenced sample was peripheral blood mononuclear cells (PBMCs), taken at new diagnosis, from a patient treated with antithyroid drugs. The receptors were sampled from a young woman with Graves disease.

The chain carries TRBV7-9 and TRBJ2-6; D gene unclear. V lost 5 bases to trimming and J lost 0 bases, with 11 bases between them. Germline assignment: CDR1 SEHNR and CDR2 FQNEAQ (reference sequence). The CDR3 runs to 16 residues. CDR3 sequence (DNA): TGTGCCAGCAGCCCCCCCTCCGGCTCTGGGGCCAACGTCCTGACTTTC. It codes for CASSPPSGSGANVLTF.

This clonotype has ten or more counts. CDR3 protein: CASSPTSGSLLTQFF. The CDR3 bases are TGTGCCAGCAGCCCCACTAGCGGGAGTTTACTCACGCAGTTCTTC. The chain combines TRBV11-3 with TRBJ2-1, with TRBD2 matching 11 bases. The CDR3 contains 15 residues. The V and J ends lost 5 bases and 12 bases, in that order; junction bases with no gene match: 12. Germline V gives CDR1 SGHNT, CDR2 YENEEA.

This clonotype was picked up many times. The V call is TRBV10-3, the J call TRBJ2-1; D is ambiguous. This CDR3 has 15 amino acids. Between the trimmed V and J ends, which lost 4 bases and 6 bases, there was a span of 16 bases. The germline V gene has CDR1 ENHRY and CDR2 SYGVKD. For the CDR3, the DNA is TGTGCCATCAGTGGCAGGACCTGGGTCGGCAATGAGCAGTTCTTC. Translated, it gives CAISGRTWVGNEQFF.

This clonotype was seen repeatedly, ten times or more. This chain uses TRBV20-1 with TRBJ2-3; D is undetermined. Germline CDR1 and CDR2: DFQATT and SNEGSKA (reference sequence). Trimming took off 5 bases at V and 4 bases at J, with 4 bases between the two ends. The CDR3 has 10 amino acids. The CDR3 loop is CSAFPDTQYF. CDR3 sequence (DNA): TGCAGTGCTTTCCCAGATACGCAGTATTTT.

This clonotype was counted a few times. V and J are TRBV28 and TRBJ1-1, with a possible D match to TRBD1 (6 bases). The CDR3 runs 16 residues. In germline, CDR1 is MDHEN, CDR2 SYDVKM. V was clipped by 6 bases and J by 3 bases, with 20 bases between them. CDR3 bases: TGTGCCAGCAGCCCCCGGGTCGTAAGGGGGGACACTGAAGCTTTCTTT. Protein product: CASSPRVVRGDTEAFF.

In its sample, this clonotype was seen many times. V gene TRBV20-1 combines with J gene TRBJ1-1, with D possibly TRBD1 on 5 matching bases. V was trimmed by 1 base and J by 5 bases, leaving 11 bases between them. Germline CDR1 is DFQATT and CDR2 is SNEGSKA (reference sequence). This CDR3 is 13 amino acids long. For the CDR3, the DNA is TGCAGTGCTAGAGGTAGGGGAAGAACTGAAGCTTTCTTT. Translation: CSARGRGRTEAFF.

This clonotype was counted ten times or more. CDR3 nucleotides: TGTGCCAGCAGCTTAGGCGGCAGCAGCAATCAGCCCCAGCATTTT. Its protein product is CASSLGGSSNQPQHF. The chain recombines TRBV11-2 with TRBJ1-5, with unresolved D. Trimming left V 1 base short and J 1 base short, with 8 bases between. The CDR3 sequence is 15 residues long. Germline values: CDR1 SGHAT, CDR2 FQNNGV. Based on the CDR3 plus reference TRBV11-2 and TRBJ1-5, the full variable domain is EAGVAQSPRYKIIEKRQSVAFWCNPISGHATLYWYQQILGQGPKLLIQFQNNGVVDDSQLPKDRFSAERLKGVDSTLKIQPAKLEDSAVYLCASSLGGSSNQPQHFGDGTRLSIL.

This clonotype was counted at least ten times. CDR3 residues: CASSQVSYEQYF. Written as DNA, the CDR3 is TGTGCCAGCAGCCAAGTTAGCTACGAGCAGTACTTC. The chain joins TRBV3-1 to TRBJ2-7; D is uncertain. V lost 1 base and J lost 3, with 4 bases in between. This CDR3 contains 12 residues. Germline V gene lookup returns CDR1 LGHDT and CDR2 YNNKEL (reference sequence).

The genes are TRBV6-5 and TRBJ2-2; the D is unclear. Trimming cost V 0 bases and J 3 bases, with 11 bases left between them. Germline V gives CDR1 MNHEY, CDR2 SVGAGI. This CDR3 spans 16 amino acids. The CDR3 DNA is TGTGCCAGCAGTTACTCGAGAGATGACTACACCGGGGAGCTGTTTTTT. It specifies CASSYSRDDYTGELFF.

This clonotype was observed at least ten times. The CDR3 bases are TGCAGTGGACAGGGTCCTTCCGAGCAGTACTTC. This translates into CSGQGPSEQYF. The chain employs TRBV20-1 and TRBJ2-7; TRBD1 aligns across 7 bases. CDR3 length: 11 residues. V was clipped by 7 bases and J by 6 bases; unmatched bases: 6. Germline loops: CDR1 DFQATT, CDR2 SNEGSKA (reference sequence).

A word on this clonotype: Possible read error: a much larger clone is one base away. V usage is TRBV2 and J usage is TRBJ2-3, with D maybe TRBD1 (5 bases). The germline CDR1 and CDR2 sequences are SNHLY and FYNNEI. There are 15 residues in the CDR3. CDR3 region: CAGRDVMFGTDTQYF. Written as DNA, the CDR3 is TGTGCCGGCAGGGATGTGATGTTTGGCACAGATACGCAGTATTTT.

This clonotype was seen ten or more times. This chain connects TRBV7-9 to TRBJ1-5; D is unresolved. Germline values: CDR1 SEHNR, CDR2 FQNEAQ (reference sequence). Trimming shortened V by 7 bases and J by 2 bases, and 12 bases separated the two germline ends. The CDR3 is 14 amino acids. Here the CDR3 DNA reads TGTGCCAGCACCCGAGATGCGGGCAATCAGCCCCAGCATTTT. It encodes CASTRDAGNQPQHF. The whole variable domain, filled in from reference TRBV7-9 and TRBJ1-5, reads DTGVSQNPRHKITKRGQNVTFRCDPISEHNRLYWYRQTLGQGPEFLTYFQNEAQLEKSRLLSDRFSAERPKGSFSTLEIQRTEQGDSAMYLCASTRDAGNQPQHFGDGTRLSIL.

This clonotype was counted only a few times. The gene calls are TRBV5-6 and TRBJ1-1; D may be TRBD1 (6 bases). V was pared by 3 bases and J by 0 bases, with 15 bases between. The CDR3 consists of 16 residues. Germline V gene data show CDR1 as SGHDT and CDR2 as YYEEEE. The CDR3 DNA reads TGTGCCAGCAGCTCATACGTGGACAGCCTGAACACTGAAGCTTTCTTT. It encodes CASSSYVDSLNTEAFF.

This clonotype was seen a few times. The CDR3 DNA is TGCGCCAGCAGCTTTCGACGACAGGGGGGAACTGAAGCTTTCTTT. As protein: CASSFRRQGGTEAFF. This chain uses TRBV4-1 with TRBJ1-1; 9 bases align to TRBD1. The germline gives CDR1 MGHRA, CDR2 YSYEKL. The CDR3 is made up of 15 amino acids. Losses at the gene ends were 5 bases for V and 5 bases for J; bases not matched to a gene: 9.